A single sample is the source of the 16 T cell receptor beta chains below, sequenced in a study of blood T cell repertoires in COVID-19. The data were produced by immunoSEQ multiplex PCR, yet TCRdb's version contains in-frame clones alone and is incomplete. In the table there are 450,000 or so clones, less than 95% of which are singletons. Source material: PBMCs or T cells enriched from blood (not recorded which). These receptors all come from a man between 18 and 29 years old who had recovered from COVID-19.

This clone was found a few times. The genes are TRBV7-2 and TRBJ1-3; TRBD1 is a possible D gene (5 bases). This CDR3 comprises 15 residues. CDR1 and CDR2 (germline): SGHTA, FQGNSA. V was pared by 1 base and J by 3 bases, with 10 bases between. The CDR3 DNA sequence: TGTGCCAGCAGCTTAGGAAAGGGGAATGGAAACACCATATATTTT. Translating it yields CASSLGKGNGNTIYF.

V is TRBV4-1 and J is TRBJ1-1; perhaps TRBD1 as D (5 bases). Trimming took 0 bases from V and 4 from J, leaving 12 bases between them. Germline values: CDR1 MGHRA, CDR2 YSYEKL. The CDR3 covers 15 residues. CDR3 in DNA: TGCGCCAGCAGCCAAGACTTAGGAGGGGTCACTGAAGCTTTCTTT. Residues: CASSQDLGGVTEAFF.

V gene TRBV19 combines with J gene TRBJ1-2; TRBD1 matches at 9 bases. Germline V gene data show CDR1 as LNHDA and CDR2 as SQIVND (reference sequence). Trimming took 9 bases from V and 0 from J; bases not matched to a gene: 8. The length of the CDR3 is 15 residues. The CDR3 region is CASSGTGMPNYGYTF. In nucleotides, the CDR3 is TGTGCCAGCTCCGGGACAGGGATGCCTAACTATGGCTACACCTTC.

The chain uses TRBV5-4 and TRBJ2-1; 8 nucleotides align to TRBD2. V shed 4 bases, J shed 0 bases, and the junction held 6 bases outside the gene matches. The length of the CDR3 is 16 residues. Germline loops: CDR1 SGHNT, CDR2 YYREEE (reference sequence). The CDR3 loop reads CASSDTSGGSYNEQFF. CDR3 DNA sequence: TGTGCCAGCAGCGACACTAGCGGAGGCTCCTACAATGAGCAGTTCTTC.

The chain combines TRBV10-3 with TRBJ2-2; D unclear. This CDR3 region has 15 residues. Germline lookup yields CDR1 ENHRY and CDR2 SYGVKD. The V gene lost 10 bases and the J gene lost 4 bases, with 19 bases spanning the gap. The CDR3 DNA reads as TGTGCCACAAGCGACCGAGGCGCCGGCACCGGGGAGCTGTTTTTT. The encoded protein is CATSDRGAGTGELFF.

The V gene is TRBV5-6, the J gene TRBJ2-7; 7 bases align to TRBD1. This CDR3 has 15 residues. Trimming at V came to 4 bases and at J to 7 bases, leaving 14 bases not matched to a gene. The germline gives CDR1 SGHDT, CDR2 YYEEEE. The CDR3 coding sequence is TGTGCCAGCAGCAGGACAGGCGCCTCCGTCGGAGAGCAGTACTTC. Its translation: CASSRTGASVGEQYF. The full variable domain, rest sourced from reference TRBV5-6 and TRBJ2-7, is DAGVTQSPTHLIKTRGQQVTLRCSPKSGHDTVSWYQQALGQGPQFIFQYYEEEERQRGNFPDRFSGHQFPNYSSELNVNALLLGDSALYLCASSRTGASVGEQYFGPGTRLTVT.

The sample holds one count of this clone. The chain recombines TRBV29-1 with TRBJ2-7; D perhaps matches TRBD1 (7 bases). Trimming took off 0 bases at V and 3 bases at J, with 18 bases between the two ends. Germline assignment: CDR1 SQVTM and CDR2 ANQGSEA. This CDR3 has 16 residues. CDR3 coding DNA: TGCAGCGTTGAAGATCCGGGCGTCAGGGGGGTCTACGAGCAGTACTTC. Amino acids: CSVEDPGVRGVYEQYF.

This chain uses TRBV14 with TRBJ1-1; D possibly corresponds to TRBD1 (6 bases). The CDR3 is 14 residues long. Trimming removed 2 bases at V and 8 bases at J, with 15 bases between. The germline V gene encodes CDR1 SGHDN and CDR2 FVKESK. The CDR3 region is CASSQLLSGTEAFF. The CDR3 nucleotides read TGTGCCAGCAGCCAACTGTTAAGCGGGACAGAAGCTTTCTTT.

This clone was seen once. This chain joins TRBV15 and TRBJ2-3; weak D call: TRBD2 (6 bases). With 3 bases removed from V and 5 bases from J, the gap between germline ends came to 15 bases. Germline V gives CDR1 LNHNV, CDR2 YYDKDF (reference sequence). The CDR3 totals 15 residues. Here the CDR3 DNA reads TGTGCCACCAGCAGTGGGGACTTGGGTGGAGATACGCAGTATTTT. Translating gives CATSSGDLGGDTQYF.

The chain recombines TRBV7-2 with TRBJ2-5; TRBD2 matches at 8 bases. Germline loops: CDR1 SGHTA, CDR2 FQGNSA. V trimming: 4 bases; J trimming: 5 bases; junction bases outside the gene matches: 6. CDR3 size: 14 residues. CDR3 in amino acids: CASSSGGGLETQYF. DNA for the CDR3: TGTGCCAGCAGCTCCGGCGGGGGGTTGGAGACCCAGTACTTC.

The CDR3 bases are TGTGCCAGTAGTCGGGCGGGGGGAGTTACGCAGTATTTT. This codes for CASSRAGGVTQYF. J is TRBJ2-3 and V is TRBV19; 8 bases match TRBD2. This CDR3 contains 13 residues. Looked up from germline, CDR1 is LNHDA and CDR2 is SQIVND (reference sequence). Trimming at V came to 5 bases and at J to 8 bases, leaving 6 bases not matched to a gene.

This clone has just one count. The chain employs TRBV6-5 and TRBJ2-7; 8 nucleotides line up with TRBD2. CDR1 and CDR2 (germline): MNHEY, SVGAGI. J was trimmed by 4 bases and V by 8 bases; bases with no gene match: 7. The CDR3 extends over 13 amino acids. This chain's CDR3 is CASLREGGYEQYF. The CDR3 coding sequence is TGTGCCAGCCTTCGGGAGGGTGGGTACGAGCAGTACTTC.

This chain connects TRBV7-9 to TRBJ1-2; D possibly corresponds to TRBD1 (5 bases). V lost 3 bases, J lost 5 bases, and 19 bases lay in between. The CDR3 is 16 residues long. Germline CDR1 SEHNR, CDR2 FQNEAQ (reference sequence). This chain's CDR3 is CASSFSRDLLIYGYTF. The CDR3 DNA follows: TGTGCCAGCAGCTTTTCCCGGGACTTACTTATTTATGGCTACACCTTC.

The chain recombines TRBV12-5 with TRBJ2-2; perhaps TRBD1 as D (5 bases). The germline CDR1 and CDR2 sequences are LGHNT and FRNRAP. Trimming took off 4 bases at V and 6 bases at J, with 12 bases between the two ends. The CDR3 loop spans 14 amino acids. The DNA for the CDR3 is TGTGCTAGTGGTTCCTCACAGGTATCCGGGGAGCTGTTTTTT. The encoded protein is CASGSSQVSGELFF.

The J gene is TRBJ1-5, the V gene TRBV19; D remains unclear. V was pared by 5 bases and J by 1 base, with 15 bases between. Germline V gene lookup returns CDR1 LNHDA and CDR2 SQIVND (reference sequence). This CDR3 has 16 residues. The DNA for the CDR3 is TGTGCCAGTAGTGATGTACAAAACGGGAGCAATCAGCCCCAGCATTTT. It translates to CASSDVQNGSNQPQHF.

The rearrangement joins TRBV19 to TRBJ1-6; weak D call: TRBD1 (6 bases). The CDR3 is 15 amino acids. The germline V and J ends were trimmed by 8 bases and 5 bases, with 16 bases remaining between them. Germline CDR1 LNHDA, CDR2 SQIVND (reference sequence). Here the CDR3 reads CASAPRDTNNSPLHF. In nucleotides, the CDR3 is TGTGCCAGTGCCCCCAGGGACACTAATAATTCACCCCTCCACTTT. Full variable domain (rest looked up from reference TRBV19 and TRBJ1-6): DGGITQSPKYLFRKEGQNVTLSCEQNLNHDAMYWYRQDPGQGLRLIYYSQIVNDFQKGDIAEGYSVSREKKESFPLTVTSAQKNPTAFYLCASAPRDTNNSPLHFGNGTRLTVT.